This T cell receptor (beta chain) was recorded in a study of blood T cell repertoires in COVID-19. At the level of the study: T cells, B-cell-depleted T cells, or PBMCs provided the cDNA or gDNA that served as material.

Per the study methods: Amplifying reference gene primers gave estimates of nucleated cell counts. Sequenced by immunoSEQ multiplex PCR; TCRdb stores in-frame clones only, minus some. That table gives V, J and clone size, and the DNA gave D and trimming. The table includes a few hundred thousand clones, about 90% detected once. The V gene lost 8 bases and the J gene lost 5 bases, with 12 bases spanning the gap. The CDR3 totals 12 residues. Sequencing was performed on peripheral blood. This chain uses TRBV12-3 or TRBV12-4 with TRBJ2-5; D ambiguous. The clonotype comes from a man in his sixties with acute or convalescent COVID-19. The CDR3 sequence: CASGSGFETQYF. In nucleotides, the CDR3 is TGTGCCAGCGGCTCCGGGTTCGAGACCCAGTACTTC.